The clone carrying this T cell receptor (beta chain) showed up many times. Antigen unknown. TCRdb called the 5' RACE reads again in MiXCR, with one record for every CDR3 protein. The sample yields 100,000 to 150,000 distinct CDR3 sequences, approximately 6.8% seen once. This sample was included in a study of CD8 T cells in ankylosing spondylitis. Study-level results: Several highly homologous variants made up a TCR beta motif, and this motif appeared characteristic of ankylosing spondylitis blood.

The TCR was taken from a male donor with ankylosing spondylitis or in good health (not recorded which). Sequencing used blood, either unsorted or a sorted T cell fraction (not recorded which).

CDR3 in DNA: TGTGCCAGCAGTTACCTGGGGGCAGGGGGTAAAGAGACCCAGTACTTC. As protein: CASSYLGAGGKETQYF. The chain links TRBV6-5 to TRBJ2-5, with 7 bases that match TRBD1. The germline V gene encodes CDR1 MNHEY and CDR2 SVGAGI. Trimming at V came to 2 bases and at J to 3 bases, leaving 9 bases not matched to a gene. The CDR3 has 16 residues.